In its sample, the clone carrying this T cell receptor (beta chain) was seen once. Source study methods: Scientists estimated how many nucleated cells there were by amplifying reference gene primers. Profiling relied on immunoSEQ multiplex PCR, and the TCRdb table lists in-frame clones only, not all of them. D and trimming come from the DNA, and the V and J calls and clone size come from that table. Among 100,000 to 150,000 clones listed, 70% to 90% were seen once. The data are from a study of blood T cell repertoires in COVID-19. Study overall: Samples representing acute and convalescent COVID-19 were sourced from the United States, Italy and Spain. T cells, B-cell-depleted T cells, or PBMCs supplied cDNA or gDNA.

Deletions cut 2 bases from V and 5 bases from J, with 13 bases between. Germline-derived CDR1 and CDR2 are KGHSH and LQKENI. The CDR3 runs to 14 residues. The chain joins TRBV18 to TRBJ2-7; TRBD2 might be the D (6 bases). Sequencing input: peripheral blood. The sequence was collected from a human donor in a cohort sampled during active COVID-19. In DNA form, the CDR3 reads TGTGCCAGCTCACCAGTCACGTCGGGGGACGAGCAGTACTTC. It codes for CASSPVTSGDEQYF.